The clone carrying this T cell receptor beta chain showed up just a few times. The CDR3 totals 15 residues. V lost 5 bases and J lost 4, with 17 bases in between. Time point meaning: newly diagnosed GD, antithyroid drugs for less than 3 months. Following extraction of RNA from PBMCs, that RNA was used to make the TCR library. iRepertoire HTBI primers and Arm-PCR of CDR3 regions built TCR beta libraries. MiXCR, run by TCRdb on the multiplex PCR reads, gives a single entry per CDR3 protein. This sample has 410,000 or so distinct CDR3 sequences; 14% to 15% occur once, and the top ten carry roughly a sixth. The sample is drawn from a study of regulatory T cells in long-lasting Graves disease. These data were also reused for a study on T cells in Graves' hyperthyroidism and ophthalmopathy.

This chain connects TRBV12-3 or TRBV12-4 to TRBJ2-5, with D tentatively TRBD2 (5 bases). The sample was peripheral blood mononuclear cells (PBMCs), taken at new diagnosis, from a patient treated with antithyroid drugs. This clonotype was sampled from a woman under 40 with Graves disease. In DNA, the CDR3 is TGTGCCAGCAGTCCTCCGGGGAGTTGGGGAGAGACCCAGTACTTC. This encodes CASSPPGSWGETQYF.